Sequencing of this TCR beta chain was carried out in a study of T-cell reconstitution after alpha-beta-depleted transplantation in children. The TCRbeta library incorporated unique molecular identifiers. TCRdb reprocessed the PCR reads via MiXCR and lists one record per CDR3 protein. Of 250,000 to 350,000 distinct CDR3 sequences detected, roughly 21% appear once; the ten largest clones hold about a tenth. Germline-derived CDR1 and CDR2 are SGHTA and FQGTGA. J was trimmed by 6 bases and V by 5 bases; bases with no gene match: 4. This CDR3 region has 14 residues. This chain joins TRBV7-3 and TRBJ2-2; 9 bases agree with TRBD2. The source of this sequence is a male patient between 10 and 17 years old who had a stem cell transplant for acute lymphoblastic leukemia, so the T cells may come from the graft donor. The material was PBMCs, mostly from graft donor cells, obtained 180 days after TCRalphabeta/CD19-depleted stem cell transplant. The CDR3 coding sequence is TGTGCCAGCAGCATCACTAGCGGGTCCGGGGAGCTGTTTTTT. Encoded protein: CASSITSGSGELFF.